These 23 T cell receptor beta chains originate from one sample sequenced in a study of human T cells and chemical hapten exposure. Documented time point: pre-sensitization, week 0. The sample's treatment: therapeutic diphenylcyclopropenone sensitization with weekly scalp DPC. TCRdb analysed the RACE reads with MiXCR anew, one entry per CDR3 protein. The profile covers about 290,000 distinct CDR3 sequences, with almost 8% appearing a single time and roughly 1.2% taken by the ten largest. Sequences were derived from whole blood, sampled in connection with sensitization to the hapten diphenylcyclopropenone (DPC). These receptors were taken from a man aged 18 to 35 with alopecia areata. Some clones in this sample may be carry-over from other donors' samples.

There are a few counts of this clonotype. The chain recombines TRBV7-2 with TRBJ2-1; 8 nucleotides align to TRBD2. CDR1 and CDR2 from the germline V gene are SGHTA and FQGNSA. This CDR3 has 15 amino acids. J was trimmed by 1 base and V by 5 bases; bases with no gene match: 4. CDR3 in amino acids: CASSKGLESYNEQFF. For the CDR3, the DNA is TGTGCCAGCAGCAAGGGACTAGAATCCTACAATGAGCAGTTCTTC.

The chain uses TRBV3-1 and TRBJ2-3; 15 positions match TRBD2. Trimming removed 4 bases from V and 4 bases from J; junction bases left unmatched: 3. Per the germline V gene, CDR1 is LGHDT and CDR2 is YNNKEL (reference sequence). This CDR3 is 16 amino acids long. CDR3 coding DNA: TGTGCCAGCAGCCTTCGGACTAGCGGGGGGGCAGATACGCAGTATTTT. As protein: CASSLRTSGGADTQYF.

This chain uses TRBV5-5 with TRBJ1-2; TRBD1 might be the D (5 bases). The CDR3 covers 13 residues. CDR1 SGHKS and CDR2 YYEKEE come from the germline V gene (reference sequence). Trimming cost V 4 bases and J 6 bases, with 13 bases left between them. The chain's CDR3 is CASSPGLLNGYTF. In DNA, the CDR3 is TGTGCCAGCAGCCCGGGACTGCTGAATGGCTACACCTTC.

This clonotype was counted at least ten times. CDR3 loop: CASSLSWTKAVAQHF. DNA of the CDR3: TGTGCCAGCAGCTTGTCCTGGACAAAGGCGGTGGCCCAGCATTTT. The V call is TRBV6-1, the J call TRBJ1-5; a weak D match, TRBD1 (5 bases). This CDR3 contains 15 residues. Germline-derived CDR1 and CDR2 are MNHNS and SASEGT. Trimming shortened V by 6 bases and J by 11 bases, and 23 bases separated the two germline ends.

This clonotype turned up a few times. The gene calls are TRBV9 and TRBJ2-3; no clear D gene. The CDR3 has 14 amino acids. V shed 4 bases and J shed 2 bases, with 11 bases lying between them. Germline V CDR1 and CDR2: SGDLS, YYNGEE. The CDR3 DNA follows: TGTGCCAGCAGCCCCTTCCGGGCCACAGATACGCAGTATTTT. Its protein product is CASSPFRATDTQYF.

This clonotype has more than one count but fewer than ten. The chain carries TRBV3-1 and TRBJ2-2; 8 bases line up with TRBD1. Unmatched junction bases numbered 5, after V lost 2 bases and J lost 3 bases. This CDR3 contains 16 residues. Per germline, CDR1 LGHDT and CDR2 YNNKEL (reference sequence). The CDR3 nucleotides are TGTGCCAGCAGCCAACTCGGACAGGGACACACCGGGGAGCTGTTTTTT. This encodes CASSQLGQGHTGELFF.

This clonotype was detected a few times. V gene TRBV18 combines with J gene TRBJ1-1; TRBD1 aligns across 7 bases. Germline assignment: CDR1 KGHSH and CDR2 LQKENI. With 4 bases clipped from V and 7 bases from J, the junction kept 3 bases outside the gene matches. This CDR3 has 12 residues. The CDR3 sequence is CASSHDRDEAFF. The CDR3 nucleotides read TGTGCCAGCTCACACGACAGGGATGAAGCTTTCTTT.

This clonotype was counted only a few times. This sequence joins TRBV2 and TRBJ1-6; 7 bases fit TRBD1. Germline V gene data show CDR1 as SNHLY and CDR2 as FYNNEI. The trim removed 8 bases at V and 7 bases at J, leaving 11 bases unmatched. CDR3 length: 15 amino acids. The CDR3 spells CASQTGTAENSPLHF. In DNA, the CDR3 is TGTGCCAGCCAGACCGGGACAGCAGAGAATTCACCCCTCCACTTT. Together with reference TRBV2 and TRBJ1-6, the CDR3 gives the full variable domain: EPEVTQTPSHQVTQMGQEVILRCVPISNHLYFYWYRQILGQKVEFLVSFYNNEISEKSEIFDDQFSVERPDGSNFTLKIRSTKLEDSAMYFCASQTGTAENSPLHFGNGTRLTVT.

In this sample, this clonotype turned up many times. The chain joins TRBV10-3 to TRBJ2-3; no clear D. V lost 9 bases to trimming and J lost 4 bases, with 14 bases between them. This CDR3 region has 13 residues. Germline assignment: CDR1 ENHRY and CDR2 SYGVKD. DNA for the CDR3: TGTGCCATAAAAAAAGGCCTCCCAGATACGCAGTATTTT. It specifies CAIKKGLPDTQYF.

About this clonotype itself: A much more abundant neighbour one base away suggests this may be a read error. The chain couples TRBV12-3 or TRBV12-4 to TRBJ1-1; D is ambiguous. The V gene lost 4 bases and the J gene lost 1 base, with 7 bases spanning the gap. The CDR3 sequence is 13 residues long. In nucleotides, the CDR3 is TGTGCCAGCAGTTCCCGGGGGAACACTGAAGCTTTCTTT. Translation: CASSSRGNTEAFF.

There are a few counts of this clonotype. The chain carries TRBV25-1 and TRBJ2-5; 7 bases are a match to TRBD2. Losses at the gene ends were 3 bases for V and 8 bases for J; bases not matched to a gene: 9. Germline V gene lookup returns CDR1 MGHDK and CDR2 SYGVNS. The CDR3 is 14 residues long. The CDR3 sequence is CASSEIGLVGTQYF. CDR3 nucleotide sequence: TGTGCCAGCAGTGAGATAGGACTAGTCGGCACCCAGTACTTC.

This clonotype came up many times. As DNA, the CDR3 is TGTGCCAGCAGCGTTAGCGGGGGGGCGGCAGATACGCAGTATTTT. Translated, it gives CASSVSGGAADTQYF. The V and J genes are TRBV9 and TRBJ2-3; TRBD2 agrees at 11 bases. The CDR3 has 15 amino acids. The V gene's germline CDR1 is SGDLS and CDR2 YYNGEE. V lost 2 bases to trimming and J lost 4 bases; unmatched junction nucleotides: 3.

This clonotype was seen more than once but under ten times. The CDR3 protein is CASSSGQGNKDEQYF. The CDR3 DNA reads as TGTGCCAGCAGCTCAGGTCAGGGGAATAAGGACGAGCAGTACTTC. The genes are TRBV7-3 and TRBJ2-7; D is perhaps TRBD1 (6 bases). Per germline, CDR1 SGHTA and CDR2 FQGTGA. CDR3 length: 15 amino acids. V lost 4 bases, J lost 5 bases, and 18 bases lay in between.

This chain connects TRBV4-3 to TRBJ2-2; 8 nucleotides match TRBD1. The V segment lost 3 bases and the J segment 3 bases; nucleotides outside the gene matches: 3. The CDR3 contains 15 residues. The germline V gene has CDR1 LGHNA and CDR2 YSLEER. CDR3 sequence: CASSQGQEHTGELFF. The CDR3 DNA reads as TGCGCCAGCAGCCAGGGACAGGAGCACACCGGGGAGCTGTTTTTT.

This clonotype was seen more than once but under ten times. The chain has TRBV20-1 and TRBJ1-5; D gene ambiguous. Per the germline V gene, CDR1 is DFQATT and CDR2 is SNEGSKA (reference sequence). Trimming cost V 7 bases and J 2 bases, with 9 bases left between them. CDR3 length: 12 amino acids. The CDR3 bases are TGCAGTGTTAAGGACGGCAATCAGCCCCAGCATTTT. This sequence encodes CSVKDGNQPQHF.

V gene TRBV9 combines with J gene TRBJ2-3; D is perhaps TRBD1 (6 bases). The V and J ends lost 4 bases and 2 bases respectively, with 17 bases between them. Germline-derived CDR1 and CDR2 are SGDLS and YYNGEE. The CDR3 totals 16 residues. The CDR3 reads CASSPTQNRDTDTQYF. The CDR3 DNA sequence: TGTGCCAGCAGCCCAACCCAGAACAGGGACACAGATACGCAGTATTTT.

This clonotype showed up many times. The rearrangement uses TRBV7-9 and TRBJ1-2, with a weak D call TRBD1 (5 bases). V gave up 5 bases and J gave up 2 bases, with 21 bases separating them. The germline CDR1 and CDR2 sequences are SEHNR and FQNEAQ (reference sequence). This CDR3 spans 17 amino acids. Written as DNA, the CDR3 is TGTGCCAGCAGCCTTATTGGGGGGGTTATCCCCAACTATGGCTACACCTTC. Translated: CASSLIGGVIPNYGYTF.

Many counts were recorded for this clonotype. This chain links TRBV4-3 with TRBJ2-7; no clear D. V gave up 1 base and J gave up 9 bases, with 7 bases separating them. From germline, CDR1 is LGHNA and CDR2 YSLEER. This CDR3 region has 11 residues. In nucleotides, the CDR3 is TGCGCCAGCAGCCAAGGACAAGGGCAGTACGTC. This translates into CASSQGQGQYV.

The sample holds many counts of this clonotype. This chain uses TRBV10-3 with TRBJ2-1; no clear D. The CDR3 extends over 17 amino acids. The V end was cut by 0 bases, the J end by 0 bases, with 12 bases between. Germline V gives CDR1 ENHRY, CDR2 SYGVKD. This chain's CDR3 is CAISESTSASSYNEQFF. The CDR3 DNA sequence: TGTGCCATCAGTGAGTCAACTTCCGCGTCCTCCTACAATGAGCAGTTCTTC.

This clonotype was found a few times. This chain connects TRBV20-1 to TRBJ2-3, with D perhaps TRBD2 (6 bases). The CDR3 consists of 14 residues. V shed 1 base and J shed 3 bases, with 11 bases lying between them. Germline values: CDR1 DFQATT, CDR2 SNEGSKA (reference sequence). The CDR3 spells CSARGLVRTDTQYF. The CDR3 DNA follows: TGCAGTGCTAGAGGACTAGTACGTACAGATACGCAGTATTTT.

This clonotype was observed many times. The V call is TRBV7-8, the J call TRBJ2-3, with 11 bases that match TRBD2. With 5 bases clipped from V and 2 bases from J, the junction kept 3 bases outside the gene matches. The CDR3 totals 15 residues. Germline loops: CDR1 SGHVS, CDR2 FQNEAQ. CDR3 loop: CASSLTSGDTDTQYF. For the CDR3, the DNA is TGTGCCAGCAGCCTGACTAGCGGGGACACAGATACGCAGTATTTT.

A few counts support this clonotype. V gene TRBV3-1 combines with J gene TRBJ2-5, with 8 bases identical to TRBD1. The CDR3 has 14 amino acids. From germline, CDR1 is LGHDT and CDR2 YNNKEL (reference sequence). J was trimmed by 6 bases and V by 4 bases; bases with no gene match: 7. CDR3 sequence reads: CASSLTGEEKTQYF. DNA for the CDR3: TGTGCCAGCAGCCTGACAGGGGAGGAAAAGACCCAGTACTTC.

The chain is built from TRBV12-3 or TRBV12-4 and TRBJ1-5, with D hard to call. The CDR3 consists of 14 residues. V lost 4 bases and J 9 bases, leaving 16 bases between the germline ends. CDR3 DNA: TGTGCCAGCAGTTCCGGAGGTGCTCTGGGGCCCCAGCATTTT. Translation gives CASSSGGALGPQHF.